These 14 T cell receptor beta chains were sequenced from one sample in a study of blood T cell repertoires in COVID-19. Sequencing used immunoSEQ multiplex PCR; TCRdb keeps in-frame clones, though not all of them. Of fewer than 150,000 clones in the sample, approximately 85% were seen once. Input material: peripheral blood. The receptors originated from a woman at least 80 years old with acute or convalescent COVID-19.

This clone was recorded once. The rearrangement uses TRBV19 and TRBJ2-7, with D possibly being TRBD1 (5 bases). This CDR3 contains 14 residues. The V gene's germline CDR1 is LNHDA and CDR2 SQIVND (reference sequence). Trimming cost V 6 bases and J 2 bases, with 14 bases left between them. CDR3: CASSSSARAYEQYF. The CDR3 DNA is TGTGCCAGTAGCTCCAGTGCCAGGGCCTACGAGCAGTACTTC.

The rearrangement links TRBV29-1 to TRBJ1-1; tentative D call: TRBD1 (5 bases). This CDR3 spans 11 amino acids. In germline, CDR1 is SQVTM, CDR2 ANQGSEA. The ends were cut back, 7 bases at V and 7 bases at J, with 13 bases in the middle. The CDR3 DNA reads TGCAGCGCAGTCGAACAGGTTGAAGCTTTCTTT. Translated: CSAVEQVEAFF.

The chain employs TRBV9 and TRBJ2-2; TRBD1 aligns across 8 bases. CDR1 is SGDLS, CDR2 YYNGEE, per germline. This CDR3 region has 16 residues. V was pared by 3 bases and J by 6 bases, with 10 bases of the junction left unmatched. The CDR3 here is CASSAPGQGNSGELFF. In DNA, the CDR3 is TGTGCCAGCAGCGCCCCAGGACAGGGAAACTCCGGGGAGCTGTTTTTT.

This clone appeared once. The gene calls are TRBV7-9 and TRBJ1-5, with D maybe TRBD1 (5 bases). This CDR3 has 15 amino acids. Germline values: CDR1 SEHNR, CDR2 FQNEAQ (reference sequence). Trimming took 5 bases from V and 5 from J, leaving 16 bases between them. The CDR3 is CASSPGGNIDQPQHF. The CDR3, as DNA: TGTGCCAGCAGCCCCGGGGGGAATATTGATCAGCCCCAGCATTTT. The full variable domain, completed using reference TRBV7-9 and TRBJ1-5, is DTGVSQNPRHKITKRGQNVTFRCDPISEHNRLYWYRQTLGQGPEFLTYFQNEAQLEKSRLLSDRFSAERPKGSFSTLEIQRTEQGDSAMYLCASSPGGNIDQPQHFGDGTRLSIL.

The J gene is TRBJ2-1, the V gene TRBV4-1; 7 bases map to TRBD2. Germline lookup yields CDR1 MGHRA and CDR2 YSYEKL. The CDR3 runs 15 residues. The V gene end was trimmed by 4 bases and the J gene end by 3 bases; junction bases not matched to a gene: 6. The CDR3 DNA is TGCGCCAGCAGCCGCCATGGGGACTACTACAATGAGCAGTTCTTC. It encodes CASSRHGDYYNEQFF.

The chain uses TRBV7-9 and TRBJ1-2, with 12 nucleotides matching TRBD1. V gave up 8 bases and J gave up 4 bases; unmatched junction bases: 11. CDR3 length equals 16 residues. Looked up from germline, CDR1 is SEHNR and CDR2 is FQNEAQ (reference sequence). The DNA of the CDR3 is TGTGCCAGCGCTCGGGACAGGGGGCGAGAAGCCTATGGCTACACCTTC. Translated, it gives CASARDRGREAYGYTF.

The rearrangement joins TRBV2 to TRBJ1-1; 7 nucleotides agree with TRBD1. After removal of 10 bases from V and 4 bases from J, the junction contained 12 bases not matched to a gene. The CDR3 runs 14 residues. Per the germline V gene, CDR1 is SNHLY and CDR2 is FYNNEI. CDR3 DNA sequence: TGTGCCACCACTCGGTCAGGGGGGAGCACTGAAGCTTTCTTT. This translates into CATTRSGGSTEAFF.

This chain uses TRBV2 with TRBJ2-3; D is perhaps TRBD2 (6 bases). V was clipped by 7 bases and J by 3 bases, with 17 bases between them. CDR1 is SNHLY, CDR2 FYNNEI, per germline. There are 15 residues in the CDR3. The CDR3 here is CASTTSREWTDTQYF. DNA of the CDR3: TGTGCCAGCACTACTAGCAGAGAGTGGACAGATACGCAGTATTTT.

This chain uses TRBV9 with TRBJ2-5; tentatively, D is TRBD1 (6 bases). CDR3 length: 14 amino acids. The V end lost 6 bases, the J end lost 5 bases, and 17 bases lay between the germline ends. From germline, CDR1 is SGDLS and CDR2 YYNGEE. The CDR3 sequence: CASTLGGGGETQYF. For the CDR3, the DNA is TGTGCCAGCACCCTTGGTGGGGGCGGTGAGACCCAGTACTTC.

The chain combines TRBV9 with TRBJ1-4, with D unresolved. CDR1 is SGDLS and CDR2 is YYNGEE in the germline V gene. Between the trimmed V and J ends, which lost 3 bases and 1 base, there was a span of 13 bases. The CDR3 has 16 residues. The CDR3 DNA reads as TGTGCCAGCAGCGCCACGGTGGGGAGAACTAATGAAAAACTGTTTTTT. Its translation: CASSATVGRTNEKLFF.

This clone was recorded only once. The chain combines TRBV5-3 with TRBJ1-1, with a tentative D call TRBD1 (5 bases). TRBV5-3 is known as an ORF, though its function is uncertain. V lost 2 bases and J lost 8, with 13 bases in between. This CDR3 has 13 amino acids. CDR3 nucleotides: TGTGCCAGAAGCTTACTCAGGGCTCCGGAAGCTTTCTTT. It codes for CARSLLRAPEAFF.

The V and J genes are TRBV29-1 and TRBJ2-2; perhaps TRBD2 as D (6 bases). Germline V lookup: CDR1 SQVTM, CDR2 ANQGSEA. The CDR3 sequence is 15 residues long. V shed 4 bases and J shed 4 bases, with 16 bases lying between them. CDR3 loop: CSVGPGGSSTGELFF. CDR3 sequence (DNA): TGCAGCGTTGGGCCCGGGGGATCGAGCACCGGGGAGCTGTTTTTT.

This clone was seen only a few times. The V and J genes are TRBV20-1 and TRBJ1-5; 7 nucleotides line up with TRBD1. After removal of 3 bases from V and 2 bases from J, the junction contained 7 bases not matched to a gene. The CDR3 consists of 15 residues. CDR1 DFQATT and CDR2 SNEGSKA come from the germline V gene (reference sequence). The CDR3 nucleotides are TGCAGTGCTAGTAGGGACAGTGGGGGCAATCAGCCCCAGCATTTT. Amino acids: CSASRDSGGNQPQHF.

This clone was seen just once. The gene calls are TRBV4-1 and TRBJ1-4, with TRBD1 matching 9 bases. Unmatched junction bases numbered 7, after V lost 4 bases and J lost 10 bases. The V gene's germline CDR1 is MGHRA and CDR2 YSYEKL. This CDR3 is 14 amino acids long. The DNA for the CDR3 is TGCGCCAGCAGCCCACAGGGGGCCTTTGCAAAACTGTTTTTT. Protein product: CASSPQGAFAKLFF.